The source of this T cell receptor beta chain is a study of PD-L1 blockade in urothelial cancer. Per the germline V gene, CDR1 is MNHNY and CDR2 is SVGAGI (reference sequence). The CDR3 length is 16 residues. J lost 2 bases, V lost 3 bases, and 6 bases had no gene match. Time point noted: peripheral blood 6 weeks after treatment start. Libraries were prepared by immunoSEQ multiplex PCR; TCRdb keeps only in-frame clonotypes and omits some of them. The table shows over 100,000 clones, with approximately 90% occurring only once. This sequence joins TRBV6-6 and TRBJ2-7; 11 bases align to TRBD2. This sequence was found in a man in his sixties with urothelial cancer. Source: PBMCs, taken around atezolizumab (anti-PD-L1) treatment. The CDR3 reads CASSYTSLAGAYEQYF. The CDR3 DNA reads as TGTGCCAGCAGTTATACCTCACTAGCGGGAGCCTACGAGCAGTACTTC.